This T cell receptor beta chain is from a study of blood T cell repertoires in COVID-19 (dated by TCRdb to about 2020). About the investigation overall: Samples covering the acute and convalescent phases of COVID-19 were provided by collaborators in the United States, Italy and Spain. The material from the prospective study consisted of cDNA or gDNA derived from T cells, B-cell-depleted T cells, or PBMCs. The dataset comprised deeply sampled blood TCRbeta repertoires from subjects exposed to, actively infected with, or recovered from COVID-19. The repertoires were released in a freely available public database meant as a resource for research on the immune response to SARS-CoV-2. Samples came from the ongoing ImmuneRACE study (first 160 participants) plus 1,254 subjects from 6 global collaborators. Sample metadata almost always included a de-identified subject ID, COVID-19 status, age in years and sex. Where available, HLA class I and class II types were taken from metadata supplied by the sample provider and were not determined by assay-based typing. The investigation overall reported the following: Clinical and demographic metadata were provided uncurated, with the amount varying by source and participant.

Collaborating institutions collected whole blood in K2EDTA tubes following their own protocols. For TCRbeta analysis, collaborators shipped samples as frozen whole blood, isolated PBMCs, or DNA extracted from either of those sample types. TCRbeta CDR3 regions were amplified from genomic DNA by means of the immunoSEQ Assay, a bias-controlled multiplex PCR. The authors' pipeline ran thus. Within the assay, amplification of reference gene primers was used to estimate how many nucleated cells each sample contained. To quantify the absolute abundance of each unique TCRbeta CDR3 rearrangement, sequence reads were collapsed and filtered. For each sample, productive Simpson clonality was calculated as the square root of Simpson's diversity index across productive rearrangements. TCRdb provides this immuneACCESS table in a form limited to in-frame rearrangements. Some clones are lacking; in checked studies, under half of them reflect an unresolved V gene, and why the rest are absent is not known. V, J and clone size derive from that table, while D and trimming were established from the DNA sequence. The sample table records about half a million clones; roughly 88% of these occur just once. The ten largest make up approximately 2.9% of the sample.

The trim is 0 bases for V and 5 bases for J, with a gap of 4 bases between the germline ends. The CDR3 contains 11 residues, cysteine and phenylalanine counted. Solely the CDR3 DNA is kept, with 33 bases framed from the first base. Sequences GTSNPN (CDR1) and SVGIG (CDR2) are obtained from the germline V gene (reference sequence). Regarding this clone: Which antigen it targets is not known. Base qualities are not at hand, and no much larger clone is one base apart.

The sample consisted of peripheral blood. This TCR was sampled from a human donor in a cohort sampled during active COVID-19. Recombination linked TRBV30 to TRBJ1-1; the D gene cannot be named for sure. Here the CDR3 is given as CAWSVETEAFF. The DNA is as follows: TGTGCCTGGAGTGTAGAGACTGAAGCTTTCTTT.